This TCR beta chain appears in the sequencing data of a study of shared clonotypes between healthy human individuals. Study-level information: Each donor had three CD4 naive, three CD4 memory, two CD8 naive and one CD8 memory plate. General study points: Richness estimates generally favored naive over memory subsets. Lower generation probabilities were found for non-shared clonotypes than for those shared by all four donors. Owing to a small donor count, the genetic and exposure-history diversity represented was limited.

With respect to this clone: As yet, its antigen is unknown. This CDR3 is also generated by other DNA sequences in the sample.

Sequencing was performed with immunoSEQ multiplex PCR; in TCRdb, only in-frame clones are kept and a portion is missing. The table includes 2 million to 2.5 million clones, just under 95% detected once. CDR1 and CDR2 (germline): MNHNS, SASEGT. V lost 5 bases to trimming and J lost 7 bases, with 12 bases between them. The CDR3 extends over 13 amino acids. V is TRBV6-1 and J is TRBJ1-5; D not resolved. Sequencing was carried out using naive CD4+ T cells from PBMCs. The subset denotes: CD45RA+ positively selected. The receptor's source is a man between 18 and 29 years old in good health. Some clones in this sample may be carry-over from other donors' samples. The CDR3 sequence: CASSRPPAQPQHF. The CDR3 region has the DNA TGTGCCAGCAGTCGACCCCCCGCGCAGCCCCAGCATTTT.